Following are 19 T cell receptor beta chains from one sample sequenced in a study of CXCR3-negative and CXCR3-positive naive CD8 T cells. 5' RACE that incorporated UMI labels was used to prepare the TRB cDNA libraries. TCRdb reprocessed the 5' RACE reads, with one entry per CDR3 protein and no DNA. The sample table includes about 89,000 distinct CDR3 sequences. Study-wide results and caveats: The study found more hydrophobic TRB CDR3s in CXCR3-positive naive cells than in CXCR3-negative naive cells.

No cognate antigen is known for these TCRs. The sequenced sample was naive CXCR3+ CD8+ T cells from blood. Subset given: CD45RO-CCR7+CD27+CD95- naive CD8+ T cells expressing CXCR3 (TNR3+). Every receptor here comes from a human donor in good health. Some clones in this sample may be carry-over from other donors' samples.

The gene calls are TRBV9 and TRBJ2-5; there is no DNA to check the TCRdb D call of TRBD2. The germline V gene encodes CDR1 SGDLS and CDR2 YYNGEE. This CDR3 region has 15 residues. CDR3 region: CASSAITSSGETQYF.

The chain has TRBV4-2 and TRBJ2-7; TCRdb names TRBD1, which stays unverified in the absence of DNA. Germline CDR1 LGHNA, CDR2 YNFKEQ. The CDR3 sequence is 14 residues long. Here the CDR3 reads CASSQASGVYEQYF.

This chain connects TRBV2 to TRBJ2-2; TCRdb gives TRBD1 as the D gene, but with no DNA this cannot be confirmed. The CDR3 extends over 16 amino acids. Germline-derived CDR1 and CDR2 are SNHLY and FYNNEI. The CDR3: CASSEVAGDVAGELFF.

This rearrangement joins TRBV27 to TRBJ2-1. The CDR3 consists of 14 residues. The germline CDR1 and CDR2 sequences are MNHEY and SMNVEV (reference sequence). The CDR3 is CASSLGSSYNEQFF.

CDR3 amino acids: CASSVARERPRTGELFF. The genes are TRBV9 and TRBJ2-2; checking the TCRdb D call of TRBD2 is not possible without DNA. The length of the CDR3 is 17 residues. The germline CDR1 and CDR2 sequences are SGDLS and YYNGEE.

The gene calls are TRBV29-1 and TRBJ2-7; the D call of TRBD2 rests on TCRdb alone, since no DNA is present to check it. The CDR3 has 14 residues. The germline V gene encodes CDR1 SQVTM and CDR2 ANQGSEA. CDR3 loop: CSVALASGPYEQYF.

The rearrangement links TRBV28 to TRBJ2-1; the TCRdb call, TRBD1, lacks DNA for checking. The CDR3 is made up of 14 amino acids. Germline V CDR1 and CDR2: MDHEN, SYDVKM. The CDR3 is CASFPGGGANEQFF.

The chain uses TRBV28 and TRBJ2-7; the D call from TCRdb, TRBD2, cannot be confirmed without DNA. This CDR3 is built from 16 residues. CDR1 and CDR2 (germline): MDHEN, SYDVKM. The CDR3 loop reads CASSLDPGGALNEQYF.

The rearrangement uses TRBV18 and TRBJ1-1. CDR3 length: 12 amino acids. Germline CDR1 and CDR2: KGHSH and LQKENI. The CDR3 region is CASSLMNTEAFF.

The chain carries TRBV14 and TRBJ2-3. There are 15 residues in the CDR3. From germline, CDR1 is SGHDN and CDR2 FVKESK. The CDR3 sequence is CASSQDLRLHGTQYF.

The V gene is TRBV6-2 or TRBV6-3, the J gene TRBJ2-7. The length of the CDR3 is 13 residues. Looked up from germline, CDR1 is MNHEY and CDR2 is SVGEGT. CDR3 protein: CASSWDPSYEQYF.

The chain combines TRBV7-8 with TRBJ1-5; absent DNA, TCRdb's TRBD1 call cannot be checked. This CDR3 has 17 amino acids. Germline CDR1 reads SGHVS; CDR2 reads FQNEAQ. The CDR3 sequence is CASSYGTVGRSNQPQHF.

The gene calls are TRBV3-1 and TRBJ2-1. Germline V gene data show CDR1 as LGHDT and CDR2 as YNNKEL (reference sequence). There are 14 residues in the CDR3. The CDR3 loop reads CASSRSAEHNEQFF.

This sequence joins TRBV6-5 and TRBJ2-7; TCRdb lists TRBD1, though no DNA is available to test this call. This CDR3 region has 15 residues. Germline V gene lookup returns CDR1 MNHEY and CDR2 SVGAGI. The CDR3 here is CARSYDISGQGTSYF.

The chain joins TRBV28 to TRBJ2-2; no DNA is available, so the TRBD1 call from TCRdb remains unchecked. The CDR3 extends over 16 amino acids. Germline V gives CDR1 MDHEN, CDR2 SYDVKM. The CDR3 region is CASSFMGAPGTGELFF.

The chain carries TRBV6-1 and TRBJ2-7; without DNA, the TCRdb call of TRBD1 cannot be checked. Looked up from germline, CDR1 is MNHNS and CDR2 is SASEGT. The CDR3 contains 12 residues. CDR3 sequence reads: CASYGASYEQYF.

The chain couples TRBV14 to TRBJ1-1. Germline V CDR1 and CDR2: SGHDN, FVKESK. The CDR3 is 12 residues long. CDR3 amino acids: CASSQVIGEAFF.

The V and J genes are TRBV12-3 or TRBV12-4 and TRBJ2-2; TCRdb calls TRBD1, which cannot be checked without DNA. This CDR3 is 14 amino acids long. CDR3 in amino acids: CAIPLAENTGELFF.

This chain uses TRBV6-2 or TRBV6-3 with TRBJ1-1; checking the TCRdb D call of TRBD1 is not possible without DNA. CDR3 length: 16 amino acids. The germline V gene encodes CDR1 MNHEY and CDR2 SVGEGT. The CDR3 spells CASTLTWGRGDTEAFF.